This T cell receptor (beta chain) was documented in a study of EBV T-cell therapy then PD-1 blockade in nasopharyngeal carcinoma. On this clone: Its matching antigen is unknown. The same CDR3 can be traced to other DNA sequences in this sample.

TCRdb keeps only in-frame clones here, not all; method: immunoSEQ multiplex PCR. The sample gives roughly 20,000 clones, approximately 88% of which show up once; roughly 30% is in the top ten. Treatment specified: AdE1-LMPpoly-expanded autologous EBV-specific T-cell therapy followed by anti-PD-1 nivolumab. Germline V CDR1 and CDR2: LNHDA, SQIVND (reference sequence). V was pared by 3 bases and J by 6 bases, with 14 bases between. The CDR3 totals 15 residues. The rearrangement joins TRBV19 to TRBJ2-2; D may be TRBD1 or TRBD2 (7 bases each). This receptor was taken from a man in his forties with nasopharyngeal carcinoma. Sequenced material: CD8+ T cells from blood, taken at roughly day 35 from a patient whose treatment included autologous EBV-specific T cells and nivolumab. The CDR3 is CASSIGGGGPGELFF. The CDR3 nucleotides read TGTGCCAGTAGTATTGGGGGAGGGGGCCCCGGGGAGCTGTTTTTT. The full variable domain, rest sourced from reference TRBV19 and TRBJ2-2, is DGGITQSPKYLFRKEGQNVTLSCEQNLNHDAMYWYRQDPGQGLRLIYYSQIVNDFQKGDIAEGYSVSREKKESFPLTVTSAQKNPTAFYLCASSIGGGGPGELFFGEGSRLTVL.